This T cell receptor (beta chain) was sequenced during a study of T cell changes during pregnancy in multiple sclerosis. CDR3 length equals 14 residues. Germline trimming cut 4 bases from V and 0 bases from J; bases unmatched to any gene: 2. Germline lookup yields CDR1 SGHVS and CDR2 FNYEAQ. The method was immunoSEQ multiplex PCR; TCRdb's version includes in-frame clones alone and lacks a portion of them. The sample gives roughly 45,000 clones, 90% of which show up once; about 4.7% is in the top ten. This clonotype was sampled from a female donor in good health, enrolled as a control in a pregnancy study. The input for sequencing was peripheral blood, taken in the second trimester of pregnancy. This chain uses TRBV7-6 with TRBJ2-7, with 8 bases identical to TRBD1. The CDR3 DNA reads TGTGCCAGCAGCTCCGGGACAGGCTCCTACGAGCAGTACTTC. Encoded protein: CASSSGTGSYEQYF.